These 32 T cell receptor beta chains were all obtained from the same sample, sequenced in a study of blood T cell repertoires in COVID-19. Profiled with immunoSEQ multiplex PCR; TCRdb holds only in-frame clones, not every one. The sample holds 400,000 or so clones, about 90% seen once. The sample consisted of peripheral blood. The source is a man aged 18-30 years with COVID-19, enrolled during active disease.

The chain combines TRBV19 with TRBJ2-1, with a possible D match to TRBD2 (6 bases). Trimming pared 4 bases from V and 1 base from J, leaving 14 bases between. Germline CDR1 reads LNHDA; CDR2 reads SQIVND (reference sequence). This CDR3 contains 16 residues. The CDR3 DNA reads as TGTGCCAGTAGTAAGGGCGGGCGGGAATCCTACAATGAGCAGTTCTTC. Protein sequence: CASSKGGRESYNEQFF.

A single count supports this clone. The rearrangement links TRBV29-1 to TRBJ2-3; 15 bases are shared with TRBD2. Germline lookup yields CDR1 SQVTM and CDR2 ANQGSEA. After removal of 5 bases from V and 6 bases from J, the junction contained 6 bases not matched to a gene. The CDR3 length is 15 residues. Here the CDR3 reads CSVKWTSGRADTQYF. CDR3 bases: TGCAGCGTTAAATGGACTAGCGGGAGGGCCGATACGCAGTATTTT.

The chain is built from TRBV3-1 (or the pseudogene TRBV3-2) and TRBJ2-2; 11 bases fit TRBD1. Germline loops: CDR1 LGHDT, CDR2 YNNKEL (reference sequence). With V trimmed by 7 bases and J by 7 bases, 14 bases remained unmatched. The CDR3 has 17 residues. CDR3 loop: CASTNRPGQGAVGELFF. The DNA of the CDR3 is TGTGCCAGCACCAACAGACCCGGACAGGGGGCGGTCGGGGAGCTGTTTTTT.

This chain connects TRBV20-1 to TRBJ2-2; 12 bases map to TRBD1. Germline V CDR1 and CDR2: DFQATT, SNEGSKA (reference sequence). Trimming at V came to 3 bases and at J to 4 bases, leaving 3 bases not matched to a gene. This CDR3 has 15 residues. CDR3 in DNA: TGCAGTGCTAGTGTGGGACAGGGGGCCACCGGGGAGCTGTTTTTT. It specifies CSASVGQGATGELFF.

V gene TRBV7-5 combines with J gene TRBJ1-6; the table names TRBD1, a call not compared with the DNA. TRBV7-5 is a known pseudogene. The CDR3 extends over 18 amino acids. The CDR3 DNA sequence: TGTGTCAGAAGCAGATGGACAGGGCTTTTCTCCTATAATTCACCCCTCCACTTT. Its translation is CVRSRWTGLFSYNSPLHF.

The chain couples TRBV6-5 to TRBJ2-7; the match to TRBD2 covers 8 bases. Germline assignment: CDR1 MNHEY and CDR2 SVGAGI. V lost 4 bases, J lost 3 bases, and 5 bases stayed unmatched. The CDR3 sequence is 14 residues long. This CDR3 reads CASSSGREYYEQYF. The CDR3 nucleotides read TGTGCCAGCAGTTCCGGGAGGGAATACTACGAGCAGTACTTC.

The rearrangement joins TRBV2 to TRBJ1-2, with D possibly being TRBD1 (6 bases). This CDR3 has 18 amino acids. V was shortened by 4 bases and J by 2 bases, with 23 bases between the two germline ends. Germline values: CDR1 SNHLY, CDR2 FYNNEI. The CDR3 region is CASSGLVGRGDLNYGYTF. In DNA form, the CDR3 reads TGTGCCAGCAGTGGCCTGGTCGGCAGGGGAGACCTCAACTATGGCTACACCTTC. Using reference TRBV2 and TRBJ1-2 for the parts outside the CDR3, the full variable domain is EPEVTQTPSHQVTQMGQEVILRCVPISNHLYFYWYRQILGQKVEFLVSFYNNEISEKSEIFDDQFSVERPDGSNFTLKIRSTKLEDSAMYFCASSGLVGRGDLNYGYTFGSGTRLTVV.

V gene TRBV30 combines with J gene TRBJ2-2, with D possibly being TRBD2 (6 bases). With 5 bases removed from V and 1 base from J, the gap between germline ends came to 8 bases. Germline-derived CDR1 and CDR2 are GTSNPN and SVGIG (reference sequence). This CDR3 is 13 amino acids long. CDR3 loop: CAWLAMNTGELFF. In nucleotides, the CDR3 is TGTGCCTGGCTAGCGATGAACACCGGGGAGCTGTTTTTT.

The chain uses TRBV30 and TRBJ1-5; 11 bases map to TRBD1. Germline V CDR1 and CDR2: GTSNPN, SVGIG (reference sequence). The CDR3 has 15 amino acids. The V and J ends lost 3 bases and 3 bases, in that order; junction bases with no gene match: 4. CDR3 coding DNA: TGTGCCTGGAGGGACAGGGGGCATCTCAATCAGCCCCAGCATTTT. Protein sequence: CAWRDRGHLNQPQHF.

This clone was counted a few times. The J gene is TRBJ1-2, the V gene TRBV5-1; tentatively, D is TRBD1 (6 bases). The V gene lost 4 bases and the J gene lost 8 bases, with 18 bases spanning the gap. The germline V gene has CDR1 SGHRS and CDR2 YFSETQ. The CDR3 extends over 14 amino acids. This chain's CDR3 is CASSIYRVEGGYTF. CDR3 nucleotides: TGCGCCAGCAGCATCTACAGGGTTGAGGGCGGCTACACCTTC.

The chain links TRBV5-1 to TRBJ2-1; a possible D gene is TRBD2 (5 bases). The CDR3 length is 16 residues. Germline-derived CDR1 and CDR2 are SGHRS and YFSETQ. Trimming removed 0 bases at V and 5 bases at J, with 15 bases between. This CDR3 is CASSLAWGVGNNEQFF. The CDR3 DNA reads TGCGCCAGCAGCTTGGCTTGGGGAGTTGGGAACAATGAGCAGTTCTTC.

This chain links TRBV11-2 with TRBJ2-5, with D hard to call. Germline CDR1 reads SGHAT; CDR2 reads FQNNGV. The CDR3 totals 13 residues. V lost 3 bases and J 5 bases, leaving 10 bases between the germline ends. The CDR3 loop reads CASSFEALETQYF. CDR3 coding DNA: TGTGCCAGCAGCTTCGAGGCCTTGGAGACCCAGTACTTC. Looking up the rest from reference TRBV11-2 and TRBJ2-5 gives the full variable domain: EAGVAQSPRYKIIEKRQSVAFWCNPISGHATLYWYQQILGQGPKLLIQFQNNGVVDDSQLPKDRFSAERLKGVDSTLKIQPAKLEDSAVYLCASSFEALETQYFGPGTRLLVL.

CDR3 nucleotides: TGTGCCACCCTAGGACAGGGGGCGGACGAGCAGTACTTC. It is translated as CATLGQGADEQYF. The chain has TRBV2 and TRBJ2-7, with 11 bases lining up with TRBD1. The CDR3 contains 13 residues. Germline V gene data show CDR1 as SNHLY and CDR2 as FYNNEI. J was trimmed by 5 bases and V by 10 bases; bases with no gene match: 7.

The chain combines TRBV24-1 with TRBJ1-5, with a tentative D call TRBD1 (5 bases). The germline V and J ends were trimmed by 2 bases and 4 bases, with 11 bases remaining between them. In germline, CDR1 is KGHDR, CDR2 SFDVKD. There are 15 residues in the CDR3. The CDR3 sequence: CATSDWGGDNQPQHF. The CDR3 bases are TGTGCCACCAGTGATTGGGGCGGGGATAATCAGCCCCAGCATTTT.

This clone was recorded only once. The chain recombines TRBV19 with TRBJ2-1; 8 nucleotides agree with TRBD1. V dropped 0 bases and J dropped 6; count of bases not matched to a gene: 4. Germline V gene lookup returns CDR1 LNHDA and CDR2 SQIVND (reference sequence). CDR3 length equals 15 residues. Here the CDR3 reads CASSIDLGQGNEQFF. DNA of the CDR3: TGTGCCAGTAGTATAGATCTTGGACAGGGCAATGAGCAGTTCTTC.

Here the CDR3 reads CASSPPLAGGNNEQFF. DNA of the CDR3: TGTGCCAGCAGCCCCCCACTAGCGGGAGGGAACAATGAGCAGTTCTTC. The chain couples TRBV7-9 to TRBJ2-1; 13 bases agree with TRBD2. Germline trimming cut 5 bases from V and 5 bases from J; bases unmatched to any gene: 6. Per germline, CDR1 SEHNR and CDR2 FQNEAQ (reference sequence). This CDR3 has 16 residues.

The chain employs TRBV19 and TRBJ2-3; 10 bases align to TRBD1. Germline CDR1 is LNHDA and CDR2 is SQIVND (reference sequence). The CDR3 has 16 amino acids. The V gene end was trimmed by 5 bases and the J gene end by 6 bases; junction bases not matched to a gene: 11. CDR3 nucleotide sequence: TGTGCCAGTAGTGGAAAACGGGACAGGGGAACCGATACGCAGTATTTT. Translation: CASSGKRDRGTDTQYF.

V gene TRBV7-2 combines with J gene TRBJ2-7; 7 bases map to TRBD1. V gave up 0 bases and J gave up 1 base; unmatched junction bases: 3. CDR1 and CDR2 from the germline V gene are SGHTA and FQGNSA. This CDR3 is 15 amino acids long. The DNA of the CDR3 is TGTGCCAGCAGCTTAGCTGGGACAGATTCCTACGAGCAGTACTTC. This translates into CASSLAGTDSYEQYF.

The chain joins TRBV3-1 (or the pseudogene TRBV3-2) to TRBJ2-5; TRBD2 might be the D (7 bases). Trimming left V 0 bases short and J 5 bases short, with 16 bases between. The CDR3 has 16 amino acids. The germline V gene has CDR1 LGHDT and CDR2 YNNKEL (reference sequence). The CDR3 nucleotides read TGTGCCAGCAGCCAAGATGGGAGGGGGGGGAAGGAGACCCAGTACTTC. Encoded protein: CASSQDGRGGKETQYF.

V and J are TRBV2 and TRBJ2-2; the match to TRBD2 covers 10 bases. Germline assignment: CDR1 SNHLY and CDR2 FYNNEI. Germline trimming cut 6 bases from V and 2 bases from J; bases unmatched to any gene: 6. The CDR3 consists of 16 residues. CDR3 sequence (DNA): TGTGCCAGCAGAAGGACTAGCGGTTCCAACACCGGGGAGCTGTTTTTT. Translating it yields CASRRTSGSNTGELFF.

The chain links TRBV15 to TRBJ1-1, with 7 bases matching TRBD1. This CDR3 is 16 amino acids long. From germline, CDR1 is LNHNV and CDR2 YYDKDF (reference sequence). Trimming took 0 bases from V and 3 from J; bases not matched to a gene: 7. The CDR3 region has the DNA TGTGCCACCAGCAGAGAGAAAAGACAGGGAGACACTGAAGCTTTCTTT. Protein sequence: CATSREKRQGDTEAFF.

This rearrangement joins TRBV6-1 to TRBJ2-3, with TRBD1 matching 8 bases. The CDR3 totals 15 residues. In germline, CDR1 is MNHNS, CDR2 SASEGT. V trimming: 2 bases; J trimming: 6 bases; junction bases outside the gene matches: 7. CDR3 DNA: TGTGCCAGCAGTGAACTGGACAGGGTTCGGGATACGCAGTATTTT. Its translation is CASSELDRVRDTQYF.

This clone was detected only once. The chain joins TRBV7-2 to TRBJ2-2, with 9 bases that match TRBD2. Germline trimming cut 6 bases from V and 4 bases from J; bases unmatched to any gene: 3. Germline V gives CDR1 SGHTA, CDR2 FQGNSA. This CDR3 has 14 amino acids. The CDR3 is CASRPSGATGELFF. CDR3 nucleotide sequence: TGTGCCAGCAGGCCTAGCGGGGCCACCGGGGAGCTGTTTTTT.

The V gene is TRBV11-3, the J gene TRBJ1-1, with D possibly TRBD1 on 5 matching bases. The V gene lost 1 base and the J gene lost 0 bases, with 6 bases spanning the gap. Germline values: CDR1 SGHNT, CDR2 YENEEA. The CDR3 is made up of 14 amino acids. The CDR3 protein is CASSLGDLNTEAFF. The CDR3 DNA reads TGTGCCAGCAGCTTAGGGGACTTGAACACTGAAGCTTTCTTT.

J is TRBJ2-2 and V is TRBV7-7; 7 positions agree with TRBD1. Per the germline V gene, CDR1 is SSHAT and CDR2 is FNYEAQ (reference sequence). CDR3 size: 16 residues. J lost 2 bases, V lost 0 bases, and 3 bases had no gene match. The CDR3, as DNA: TGTGCCAGCAGCTTAGCGGCAGGGGGAAACACCGGGGAGCTGTTTTTT. Amino acid sequence: CASSLAAGGNTGELFF.

Concerning this clone itself: The same CDR3 arises from other DNA sequences in this sample as well. V and J are TRBV5-1 and TRBJ2-1; D might be TRBD2 (6 bases). The CDR3 spans 15 residues. Germline V gene data show CDR1 as SGHRS and CDR2 as YFSETQ. V dropped 2 bases and J dropped 0 bases, with 9 bases sitting between them. The chain's CDR3 is CASSFSGSSYNEQFF. The CDR3 DNA reads TGCGCCAGCAGCTTTTCCGGGAGCTCCTACAATGAGCAGTTCTTC.

This clone was observed once. The chain recombines TRBV19 with TRBJ1-5; no clear D. The CDR3 consists of 16 residues. V lost 3 bases to trimming and J lost 6 bases, with 18 bases between them. Germline V gives CDR1 LNHDA, CDR2 SQIVND (reference sequence). DNA for the CDR3: TGTGCCAGTAGTATGTCTCCAGGTTCCTTCAGTCAGCCCCAGCATTTT. As protein: CASSMSPGSFSQPQHF.

This chain uses TRBV9 with TRBJ2-3, with D perhaps TRBD2 (6 bases). Trimming cost V 6 bases and J 0 bases, with 11 bases left between them. Germline V gives CDR1 SGDLS, CDR2 YYNGEE. The CDR3 consists of 14 residues. The CDR3 reads CASNSGTSTDTQYF. CDR3 coding DNA: TGTGCCAGCAATAGCGGTACTAGCACAGATACGCAGTATTTT.

The chain recombines TRBV7-9 with TRBJ2-1; 7 bases line up with TRBD2. The trim removed 1 base at V and 0 bases at J, leaving 9 bases unmatched. This CDR3 has 18 residues. CDR1 is SEHNR, CDR2 FQNEAQ, per germline (reference sequence). Here the CDR3 reads CASSLDPSRGSSYNEQFF. In DNA, the CDR3 is TGTGCCAGCAGCTTAGATCCCTCGCGCGGGAGCTCCTACAATGAGCAGTTCTTC.

The chain joins TRBV12-5 to TRBJ1-1, with D tentatively TRBD1 (5 bases). CDR1 is LGHNT, CDR2 FRNRAP, per germline. The ends were cut back, 7 bases at V and 4 bases at J, with 13 bases in the middle. This CDR3 is built from 13 residues. The CDR3 bases are TGTGCTAGTGCCATGGCGGGGGGCACTGAAGCTTTCTTT. This codes for CASAMAGGTEAFF.

The chain links TRBV7-3 to TRBJ2-3; 7 nucleotides line up with TRBD2. The CDR3 length is 15 residues. The ends lost 4 bases at V and 5 bases at J; junction bases unmatched: 9. CDR1 is SGHTA and CDR2 is FQGTGA in the germline V gene. The CDR3 loop is CASSYRGGFGDTQYF. CDR3 DNA: TGTGCCAGCAGCTATCGCGGGGGATTTGGAGATACGCAGTATTTT.

This clone was seen a handful of times. Additional DNA sequences in this sample encode the identical CDR3. The chain is built from TRBV6-5 and TRBJ1-6; 9 bases are shared with TRBD1. With 0 bases clipped from V and 7 bases from J, the junction kept 1 base outside the gene matches. There are 15 residues in the CDR3. Germline loops: CDR1 MNHEY, CDR2 SVGAGI. The CDR3 reads CASSYSGQGNSPLHF. The CDR3 DNA reads as TGTGCCAGCAGTTACTCCGGACAGGGGAATTCACCCCTCCACTTT.